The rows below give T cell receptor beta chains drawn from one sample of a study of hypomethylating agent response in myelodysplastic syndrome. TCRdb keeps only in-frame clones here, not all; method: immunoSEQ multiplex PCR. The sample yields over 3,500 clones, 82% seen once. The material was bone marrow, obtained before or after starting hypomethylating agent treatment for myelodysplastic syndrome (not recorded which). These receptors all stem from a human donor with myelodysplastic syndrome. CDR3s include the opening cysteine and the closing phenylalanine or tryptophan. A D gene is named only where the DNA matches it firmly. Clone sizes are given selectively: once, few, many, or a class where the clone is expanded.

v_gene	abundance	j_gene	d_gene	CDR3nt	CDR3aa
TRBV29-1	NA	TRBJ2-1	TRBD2	TGCAGCGTTGACCTGGGAGCGGGAGGGCCTCTAATTCCGTTCTTC	CSVDLGAGGPLIPFF
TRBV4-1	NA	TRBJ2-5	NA	TGCGCCAGCAGCCAAGCCGGAAGAAGGGAGACCCAGTACTTC	CASSQAGRRETQYF
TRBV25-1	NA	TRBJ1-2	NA	TGTGCCAGCAGTGAAGGGCCAGTCTATGGCTACACCTTC	CASSEGPVYGYTF
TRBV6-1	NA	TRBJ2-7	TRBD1	TGTGCCAGCAGTCTAGCCGGGACAGGGGGCTACGAGCAGTACTTC	CASSLAGTGGYEQYF
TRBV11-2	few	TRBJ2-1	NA	TGTGCCAGCAGCCCAATGGCTGAGCAGTTCTTC	CASSPMAEQFF
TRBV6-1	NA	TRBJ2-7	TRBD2	TGTGCCAGCAGTGAAACTAGCGGGCCATCCTACGAGCAGTACTTC	CASSETSGPSYEQYF
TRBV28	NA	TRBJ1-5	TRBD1	TGTGCCAGCAGGGAGACAGGGTTGTATCAGCCCCAGCATTTT	CASRETGLYQPQHF
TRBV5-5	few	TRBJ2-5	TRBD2	TGTGCCAGCAGAAAGGGACTAGCGGGGGGTGTAGGAGAGACCCAGTACTTC	CASRKGLAGGVGETQYF
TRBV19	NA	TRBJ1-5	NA	TGTGCCAGTAGTATAAGCAGGGAGGGTCAGCCCCAGCATTTT	CASSISREGQPQHF
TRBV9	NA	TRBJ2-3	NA	TGTGCCAGCAGCGTAACTGGCGATCCTAGCACAGATACGCAGTATTTT	CASSVTGDPSTDTQYF
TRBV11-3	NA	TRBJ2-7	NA	TGTGCCAGCAGCTTTGACGGGAGAGACTACGAGCAGTACTTC	CASSFDGRDYEQYF
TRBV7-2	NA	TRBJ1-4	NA	TGTGCCAGCAGCTCAACAGGGCTTGGGGAAAAACTGTTTTTT	CASSSTGLGEKLFF
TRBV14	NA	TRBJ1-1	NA	TGTGCCAGCAGCCAACTTGGACTGACTGAAGCCTTCTTT	CASSQLGLTEAFF
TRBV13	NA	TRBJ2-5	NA	TGTGCCAGCAGCTTTCGTGGGACCCTAAAAGAGACCCAGTACTTC	CASSFRGTLKETQYF
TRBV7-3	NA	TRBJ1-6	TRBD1	TGTGCCAGCAGCCTCGGGACAGCAAATTCACCCCTCCACTTT	CASSLGTANSPLHF
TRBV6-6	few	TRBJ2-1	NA	TGTGCCAGCAGTTACTCGCTCAATGAGCAGTTCTTC	CASSYSLNEQFF
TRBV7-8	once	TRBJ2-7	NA	TGTGCCAGCAGCCCCGCGGCGGTCTCCTACGAGCAGTACTTC	CASSPAAVSYEQYF
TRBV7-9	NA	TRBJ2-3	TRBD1	TGTGCCAGCAGCTCTAACGGGGCCCAGGGGGCTCGGGGAGATACGCAGTATTTT	CASSSNGAQGARGDTQYF
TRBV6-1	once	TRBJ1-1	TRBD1	TGTGCCAGCAGTCAACAGGGGGCTGAGGCTGAAGCTTTCTTT	CASSQQGAEAEAFF
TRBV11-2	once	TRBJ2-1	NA	TGTGCCAGCAGCCTTCTAGCAACCCCATACAATGAGCAGTTCTTC	CASSLLATPYNEQFF
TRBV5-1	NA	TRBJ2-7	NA	TGCGCCAGCAGCTTTGGGACATCGAGCGAGCAGTACTTC	CASSFGTSSEQYF
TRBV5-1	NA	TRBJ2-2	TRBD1	TGCGCCAGCAGCTTGGCCGGGACAGGGGGCCGTGAGAACACCGGGGAGCTGTTTTTT	CASSLAGTGGRENTGELFF
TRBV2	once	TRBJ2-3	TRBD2	TGTGCCAGCAGTGCAGGACGAGCGGGAGCTGGGACAGATACGCAGTATTTT	CASSAGRAGAGTDTQYF
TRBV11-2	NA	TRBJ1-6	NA	TGTGCCAGCAGCTTAGTACAGGATGAATCACCCCTCCACTTT	CASSLVQDESPLHF
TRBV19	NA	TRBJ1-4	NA	TGTGCCAGTAGTATCTCAAGGACAGTTGCAACTAATGAAAAACTGTTTTTT	CASSISRTVATNEKLFF
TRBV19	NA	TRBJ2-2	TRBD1	TGTGCCAGTAACCGGGACAGGGGCTCCACCGGGGAGCTGTTTTTT	CASNRDRGSTGELFF
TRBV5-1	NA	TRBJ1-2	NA	TGCGCCAGCAGCGCTGACCCGGGAGGCTACACCTTC	CASSADPGGYTF
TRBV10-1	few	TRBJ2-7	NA	TGCGCCAGCAGTTGTCGAATGTCTAGTTACGAGCAGTACTTC	CASSCRMSSYEQYF
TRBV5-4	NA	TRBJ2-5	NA	TGTGCCAGCAGCTTGCGGACATCCTGGGGAGCCCAAGAGACCCAGTACTTC	CASSLRTSWGAQETQYF
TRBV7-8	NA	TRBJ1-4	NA	TGTGCCAGCAGAAGCCGCCCTCTCATAGGGGCTGAAAAACTGTTTTTT	CASRSRPLIGAEKLFF
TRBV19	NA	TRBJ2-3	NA	TGTGCCAGTAGTAAAGGGGCAGGGGCCACAGATACGCAGTATTTT	CASSKGAGATDTQYF
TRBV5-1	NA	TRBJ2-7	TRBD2	TGCGCCAGCAGCCCCCAAGGACTAGCGGGGGGGCCAGGCGAGCAGTACTTC	CASSPQGLAGGPGEQYF
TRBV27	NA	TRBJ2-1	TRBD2	TGTGCCAGCAGTTTACCGGCTAGCGGGAGCAATGAGCAGTTCTTC	CASSLPASGSNEQFF
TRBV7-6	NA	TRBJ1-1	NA	TGTGCCAGCAGCCAAAGGCGTGGAAGCCGAAACCCTGAAGCTTTCTTT	CASSQRRGSRNPEAFF
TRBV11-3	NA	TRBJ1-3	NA	TGTGCCAGCAGTCCGTCAGCCTCTGGAAACACCATATATTTT	CASSPSASGNTIYF
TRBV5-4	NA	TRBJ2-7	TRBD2	TGTGCCAGCAGCCCTCGGGGGGGGTCCTACGAGCAGTACTTC	CASSPRGGSYEQYF
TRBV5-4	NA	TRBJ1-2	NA	TGTGCCAGCAGCTTGGAGCCGAACACTAACTATGGCTACACCTTC	CASSLEPNTNYGYTF
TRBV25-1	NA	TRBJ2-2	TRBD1	TGTGCCAGCAGTGAATGGAAGGGGGCTACGAACACCGGGGAGCTGTTTTTT	CASSEWKGATNTGELFF
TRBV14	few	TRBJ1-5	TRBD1	TGTGCCAGCAGCCTCGGGACAGGCAGCAATCAGCCCCAGCATTTT	CASSLGTGSNQPQHF